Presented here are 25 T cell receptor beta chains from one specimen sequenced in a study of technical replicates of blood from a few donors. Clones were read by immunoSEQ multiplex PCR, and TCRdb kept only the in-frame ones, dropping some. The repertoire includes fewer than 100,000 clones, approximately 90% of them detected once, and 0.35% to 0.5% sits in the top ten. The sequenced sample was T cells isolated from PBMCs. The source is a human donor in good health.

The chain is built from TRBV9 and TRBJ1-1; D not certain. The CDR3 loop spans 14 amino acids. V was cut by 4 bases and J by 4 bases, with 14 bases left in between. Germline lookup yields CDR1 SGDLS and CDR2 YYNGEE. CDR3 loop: CASSPWADGTEAFF. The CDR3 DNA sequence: TGTGCCAGCAGCCCCTGGGCCGACGGCACTGAAGCTTTCTTT.

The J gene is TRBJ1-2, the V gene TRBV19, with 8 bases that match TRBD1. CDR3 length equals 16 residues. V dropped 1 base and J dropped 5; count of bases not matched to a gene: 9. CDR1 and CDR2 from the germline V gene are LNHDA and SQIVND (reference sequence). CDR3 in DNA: TGTGCCAGTAGTATAGTAGGGCAGGGGGCTCGGTATGGCTACACCTTC. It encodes CASSIVGQGARYGYTF. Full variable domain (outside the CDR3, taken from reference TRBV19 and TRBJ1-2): DGGITQSPKYLFRKEGQNVTLSCEQNLNHDAMYWYRQDPGQGLRLIYYSQIVNDFQKGDIAEGYSVSREKKESFPLTVTSAQKNPTAFYLCASSIVGQGARYGYTFGSGTRLTVV.

DNA for the CDR3: TGTGCCAGCAGTTACTCGAGGGGGGGGTCCTACGAGCAGTACTTC. The encoded protein is CASSYSRGGSYEQYF. This chain links TRBV6-6 with TRBJ2-7; tentatively, D is TRBD2 (7 bases). The CDR3 contains 15 residues. The V end lost 0 bases, the J end lost 1 base, and 10 bases lay between the germline ends. CDR1 and CDR2 (germline): MNHNY, SVGAGI (reference sequence).

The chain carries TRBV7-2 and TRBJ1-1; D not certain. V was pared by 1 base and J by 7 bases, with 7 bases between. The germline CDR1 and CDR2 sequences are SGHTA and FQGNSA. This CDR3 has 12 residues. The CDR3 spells CASSLDGYEAFF. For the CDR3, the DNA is TGTGCCAGCAGCTTAGACGGGTATGAAGCTTTCTTT. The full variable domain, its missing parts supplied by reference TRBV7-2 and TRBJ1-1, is GAGVSQSPSNKVTEKGKDVELRCDPISGHTALYWYRQSLGQGLEFLIYFQGNSAPDKSGLPSDRFSAERTGGSVSTLTIQRTQQEDSAVYLCASSLDGYEAFFGQGTRLTVV.

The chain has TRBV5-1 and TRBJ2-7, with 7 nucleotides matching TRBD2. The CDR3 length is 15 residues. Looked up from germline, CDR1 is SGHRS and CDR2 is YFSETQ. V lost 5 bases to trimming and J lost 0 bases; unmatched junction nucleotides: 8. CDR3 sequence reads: CASRVNSGPSYEQYF. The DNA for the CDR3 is TGCGCCAGCAGAGTTAATAGCGGGCCCTCCTACGAGCAGTACTTC.

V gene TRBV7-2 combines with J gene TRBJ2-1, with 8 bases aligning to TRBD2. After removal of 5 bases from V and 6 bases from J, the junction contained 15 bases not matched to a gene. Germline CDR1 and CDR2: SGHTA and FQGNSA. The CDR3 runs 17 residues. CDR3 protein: CASSRVKPGLVINEQFF. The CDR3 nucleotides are TGTGCCAGCAGCAGGGTTAAACCGGGACTAGTGATCAATGAGCAGTTCTTC.

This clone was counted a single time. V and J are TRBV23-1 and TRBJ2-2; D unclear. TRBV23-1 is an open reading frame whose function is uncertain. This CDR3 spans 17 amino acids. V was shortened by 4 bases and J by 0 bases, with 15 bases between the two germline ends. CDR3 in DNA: TGCGCCAGCAGTCGTATCAGGCATTCGTCGAACACCGGGGAGCTGTTTTTT. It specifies CASSRIRHSSNTGELFF.

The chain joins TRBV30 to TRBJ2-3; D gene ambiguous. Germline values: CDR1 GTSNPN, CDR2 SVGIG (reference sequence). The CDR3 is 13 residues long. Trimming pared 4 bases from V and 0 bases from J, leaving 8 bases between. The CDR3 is CAWNPTSTDTQYF. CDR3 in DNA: TGTGCCTGGAACCCGACTAGCACAGATACGCAGTATTTT.

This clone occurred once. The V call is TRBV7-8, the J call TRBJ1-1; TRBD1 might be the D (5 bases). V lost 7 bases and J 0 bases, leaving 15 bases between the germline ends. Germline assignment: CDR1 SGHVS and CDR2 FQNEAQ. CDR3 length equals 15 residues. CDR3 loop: CASTPSLGLNTEAFF. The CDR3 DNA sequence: TGTGCCAGCACGCCATCCCTGGGGCTGAACACTGAAGCTTTCTTT.

CDR3 DNA sequence: TGTGCCAGCAGCTCAACCCGGGACAGGGTTAACACCGGGGAGCTGTTTTTT. Its translation is CASSSTRDRVNTGELFF. The chain combines TRBV9 with TRBJ2-2, with 9 bases aligning to TRBD1. The CDR3 covers 17 residues. The V and J ends lost 4 bases and 2 bases, in that order; junction bases with no gene match: 9. Per germline, CDR1 SGDLS and CDR2 YYNGEE. The whole variable domain, remainder taken from reference TRBV9 and TRBJ2-2, is DSGVTQTPKHLITATGQRVTLRCSPRSGDLSVYWYQQSLDQGLQFLIQYYNGEERAKGNILERFSAQQFPDLHSELNLSSLELGDSALYFCASSSTRDRVNTGELFFGEGSRLTVL.

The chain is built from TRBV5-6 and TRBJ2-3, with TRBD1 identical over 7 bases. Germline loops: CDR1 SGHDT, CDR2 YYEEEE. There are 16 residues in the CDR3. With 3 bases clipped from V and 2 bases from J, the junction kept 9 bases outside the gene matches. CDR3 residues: CASSWDRDSYTDTQYF. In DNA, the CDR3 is TGTGCCAGCAGCTGGGACCGGGACAGCTACACAGATACGCAGTATTTT.

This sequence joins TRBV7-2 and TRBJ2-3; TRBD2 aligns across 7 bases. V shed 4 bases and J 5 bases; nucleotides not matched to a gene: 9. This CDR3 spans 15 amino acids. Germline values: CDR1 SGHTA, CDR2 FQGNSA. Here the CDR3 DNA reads TGTGCCAGCAGCTCCTACCAGACTAGCCTAGATACGCAGTATTTT. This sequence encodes CASSSYQTSLDTQYF. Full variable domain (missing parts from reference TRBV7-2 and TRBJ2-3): GAGVSQSPSNKVTEKGKDVELRCDPISGHTALYWYRQSLGQGLEFLIYFQGNSAPDKSGLPSDRFSAERTGGSVSTLTIQRTQQEDSAVYLCASSSYQTSLDTQYFGPGTRLTVL.

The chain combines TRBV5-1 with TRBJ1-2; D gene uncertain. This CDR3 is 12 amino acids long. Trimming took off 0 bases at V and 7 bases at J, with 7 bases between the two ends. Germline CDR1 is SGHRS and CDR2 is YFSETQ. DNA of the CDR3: TGCGCCAGCAGCTTGGATCAGTCTGGCTACACCTTC. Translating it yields CASSLDQSGYTF. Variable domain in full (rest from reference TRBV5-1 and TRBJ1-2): KAGVTQTPRYLIKTRGQQVTLSCSPISGHRSVSWYQQTPGQGLQFLFEYFSETQRNKGNFPGRFSGRQFSNSRSEMNVSTLELGDSALYLCASSLDQSGYTFGSGTRLTVV.

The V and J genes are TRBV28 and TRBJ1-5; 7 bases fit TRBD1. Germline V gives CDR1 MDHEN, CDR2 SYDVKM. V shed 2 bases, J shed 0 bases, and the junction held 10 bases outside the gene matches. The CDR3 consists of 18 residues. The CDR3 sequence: CASSLPTGLYYSNQPQHF. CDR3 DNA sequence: TGTGCCAGCAGTTTACCGACAGGGCTTTACTATAGCAATCAGCCCCAGCATTTT. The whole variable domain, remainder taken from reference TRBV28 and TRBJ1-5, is DVKVTQSSRYLVKRTGEKVFLECVQDMDHENMFWYRQDPGLGLRLIYFSYDVKMKEKGDIPEGYSVSREKKERFSLILESASTNQTSMYLCASSLPTGLYYSNQPQHFGDGTRLSIL.

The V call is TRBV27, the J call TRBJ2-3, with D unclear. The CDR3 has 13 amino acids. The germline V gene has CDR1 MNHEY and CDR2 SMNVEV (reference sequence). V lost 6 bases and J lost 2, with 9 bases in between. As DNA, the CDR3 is TGTGCCAGCAGCCTATACTACACAGATACGCAGTATTTT. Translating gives CASSLYYTDTQYF.

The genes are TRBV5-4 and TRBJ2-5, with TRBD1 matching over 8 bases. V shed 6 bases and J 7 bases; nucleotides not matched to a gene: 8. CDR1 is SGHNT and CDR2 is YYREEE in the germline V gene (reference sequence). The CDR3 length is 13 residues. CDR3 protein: CASNPGGKGTQYF. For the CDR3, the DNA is TGTGCCAGCAACCCAGGGGGCAAGGGGACCCAGTACTTC.

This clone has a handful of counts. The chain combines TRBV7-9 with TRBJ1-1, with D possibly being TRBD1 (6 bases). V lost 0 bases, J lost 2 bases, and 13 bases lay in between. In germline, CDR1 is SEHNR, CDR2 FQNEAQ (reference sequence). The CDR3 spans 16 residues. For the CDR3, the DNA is TGTGCCAGCAGCTTAGCGCTCGCAGGGGTTAACACTGAAGCTTTCTTT. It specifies CASSLALAGVNTEAFF.

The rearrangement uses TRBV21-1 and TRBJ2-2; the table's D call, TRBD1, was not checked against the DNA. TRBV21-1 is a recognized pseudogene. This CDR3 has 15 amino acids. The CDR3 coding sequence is TGTGCCAGCAGAACCGGGACAGGGGGTGCCGGGGAGCTGTTTTTT. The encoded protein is CASRTGTGGAGELFF.

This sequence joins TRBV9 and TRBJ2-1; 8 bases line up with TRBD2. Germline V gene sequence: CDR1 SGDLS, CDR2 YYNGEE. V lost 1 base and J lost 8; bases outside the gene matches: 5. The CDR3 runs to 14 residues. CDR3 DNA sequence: TGTGCCAGCAGCGTACGGGAGGGATGGGATGAGCAGTTCTTC. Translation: CASSVREGWDEQFF.

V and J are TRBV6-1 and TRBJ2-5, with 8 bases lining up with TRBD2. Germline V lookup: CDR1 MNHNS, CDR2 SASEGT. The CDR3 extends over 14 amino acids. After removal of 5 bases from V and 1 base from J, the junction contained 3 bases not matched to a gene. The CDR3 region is CASSRAGAQETQYF. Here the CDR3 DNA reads TGTGCCAGCAGTAGAGCGGGAGCCCAAGAGACCCAGTACTTC.

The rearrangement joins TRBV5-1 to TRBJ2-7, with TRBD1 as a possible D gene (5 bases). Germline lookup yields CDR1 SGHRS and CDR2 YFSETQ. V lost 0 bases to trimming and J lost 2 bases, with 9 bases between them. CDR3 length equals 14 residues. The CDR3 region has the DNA TGCGCCAGCAGCTTGGATACAGGCACCTACGAGCAGTACTTC. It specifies CASSLDTGTYEQYF.

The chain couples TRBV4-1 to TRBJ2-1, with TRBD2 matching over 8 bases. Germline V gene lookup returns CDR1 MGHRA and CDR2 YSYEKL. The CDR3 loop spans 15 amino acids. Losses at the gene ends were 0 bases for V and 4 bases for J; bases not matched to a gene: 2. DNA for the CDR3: TGCGCCAGCAGCCAAGACATAGCGGGGTACAATGAGCAGTTCTTC. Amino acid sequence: CASSQDIAGYNEQFF.

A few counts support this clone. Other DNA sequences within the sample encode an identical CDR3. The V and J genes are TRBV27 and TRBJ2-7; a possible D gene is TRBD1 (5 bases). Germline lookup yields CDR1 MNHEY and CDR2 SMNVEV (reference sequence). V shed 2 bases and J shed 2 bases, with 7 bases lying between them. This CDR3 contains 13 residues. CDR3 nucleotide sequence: TGTGCCAGCAGTTTAGGCAGGGCCTACGAGCAGTACTTC. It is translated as CASSLGRAYEQYF.

The CDR3 sequence is CASSVAGLADLNTQYF. The CDR3 coding sequence is TGTGCCAGCAGCGTAGCCGGGCTAGCGGACTTAAATACGCAGTATTTT. V usage is TRBV9 and J usage is TRBJ2-3; TRBD2 agrees at 7 bases. V dropped 0 bases and J dropped 7; count of bases not matched to a gene: 11. The germline V gene encodes CDR1 SGDLS and CDR2 YYNGEE. The CDR3 spans 16 residues.

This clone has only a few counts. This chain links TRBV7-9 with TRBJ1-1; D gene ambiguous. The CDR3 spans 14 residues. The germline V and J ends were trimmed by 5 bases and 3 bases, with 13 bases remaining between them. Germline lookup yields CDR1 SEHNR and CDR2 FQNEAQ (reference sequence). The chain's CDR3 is CASSPAAAHTEAFF. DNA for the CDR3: TGTGCCAGCAGCCCGGCGGCGGCACACACTGAAGCTTTCTTT.